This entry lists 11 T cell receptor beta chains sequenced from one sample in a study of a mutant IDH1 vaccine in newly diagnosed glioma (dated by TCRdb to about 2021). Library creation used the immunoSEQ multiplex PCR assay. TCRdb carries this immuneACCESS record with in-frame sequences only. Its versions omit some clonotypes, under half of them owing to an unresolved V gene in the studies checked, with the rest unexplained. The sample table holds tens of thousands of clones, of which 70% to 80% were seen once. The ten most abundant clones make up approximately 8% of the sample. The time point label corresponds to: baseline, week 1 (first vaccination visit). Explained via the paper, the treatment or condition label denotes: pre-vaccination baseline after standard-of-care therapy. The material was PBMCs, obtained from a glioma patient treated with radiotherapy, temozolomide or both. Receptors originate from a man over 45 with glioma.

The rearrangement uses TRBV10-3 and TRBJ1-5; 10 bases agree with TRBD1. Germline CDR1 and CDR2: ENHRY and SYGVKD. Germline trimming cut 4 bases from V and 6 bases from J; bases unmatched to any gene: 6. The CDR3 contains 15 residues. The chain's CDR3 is CAISAGTGEIQPQHF. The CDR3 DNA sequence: TGTGCCATCAGTGCCGGGACAGGGGAGATTCAGCCCCAGCATTTT.

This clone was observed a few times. The CDR3 loop reads CASSDRDRGDYGYTF. The CDR3 DNA reads as TGTGCCAGCAGCGACCGGGACAGGGGCGACTATGGCTACACCTTC. The chain is built from TRBV9 and TRBJ1-2, with 10 positions matching TRBD1. V trimming: 3 bases; J trimming: 3 bases; junction bases outside the gene matches: 5. The germline gives CDR1 SGDLS, CDR2 YYNGEE. This CDR3 has 15 amino acids.

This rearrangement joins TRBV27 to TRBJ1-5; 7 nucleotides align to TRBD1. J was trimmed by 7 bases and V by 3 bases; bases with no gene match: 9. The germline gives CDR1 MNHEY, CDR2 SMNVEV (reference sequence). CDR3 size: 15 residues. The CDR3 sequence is CASSLSDREGQPQHF. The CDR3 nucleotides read TGTGCCAGCAGTTTGTCCGACAGGGAAGGACAGCCCCAGCATTTT.

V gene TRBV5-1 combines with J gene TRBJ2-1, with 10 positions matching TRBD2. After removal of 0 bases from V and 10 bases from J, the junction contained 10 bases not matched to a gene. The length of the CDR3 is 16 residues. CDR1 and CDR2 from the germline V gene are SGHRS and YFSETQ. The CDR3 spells CASSLEVSGGASEQFF. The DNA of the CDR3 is TGCGCCAGCAGCTTGGAAGTAAGCGGGGGGGCCTCCGAGCAGTTCTTC.

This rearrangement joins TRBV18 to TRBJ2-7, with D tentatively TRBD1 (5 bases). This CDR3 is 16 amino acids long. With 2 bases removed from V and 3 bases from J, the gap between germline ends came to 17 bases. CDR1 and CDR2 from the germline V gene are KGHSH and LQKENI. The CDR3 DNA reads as TGTGCCAGCTCACCAAGTCCGACAGATCCAGACTACGAGCAGTACTTC. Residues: CASSPSPTDPDYEQYF.

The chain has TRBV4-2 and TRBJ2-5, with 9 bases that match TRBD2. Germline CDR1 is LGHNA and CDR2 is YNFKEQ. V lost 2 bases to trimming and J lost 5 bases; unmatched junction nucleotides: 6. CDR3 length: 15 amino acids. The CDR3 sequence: CASSQQRGALETQYF. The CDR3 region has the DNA TGTGCCAGCAGCCAACAGCGGGGGGCCCTGGAGACCCAGTACTTC.

Here the CDR3 reads CASSQVGGGGYEQYF. The CDR3 coding sequence is TGCGCCAGCAGCCAAGTAGGGGGGGGCGGTTACGAGCAGTACTTC. This chain links TRBV4-3 with TRBJ2-7, with D perhaps TRBD2 (7 bases). Trimming removed 1 base from V and 4 bases from J, with 14 bases in between. The CDR3 sequence is 15 residues long. Germline V gives CDR1 LGHNA, CDR2 YSLEER.

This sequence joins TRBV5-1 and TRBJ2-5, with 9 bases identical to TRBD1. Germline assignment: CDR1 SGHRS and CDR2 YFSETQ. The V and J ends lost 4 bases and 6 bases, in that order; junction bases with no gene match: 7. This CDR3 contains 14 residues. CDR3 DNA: TGCGCCAGCAGCAACCACAGGGGGCTAAAGACCCAGTACTTC. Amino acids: CASSNHRGLKTQYF.

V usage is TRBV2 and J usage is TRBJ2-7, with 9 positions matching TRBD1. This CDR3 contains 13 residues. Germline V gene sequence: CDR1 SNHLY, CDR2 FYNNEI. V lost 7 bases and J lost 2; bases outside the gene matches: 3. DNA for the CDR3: TGTGCCAGCAATTGGGACAGGGCCTACGAGCAGTACTTC. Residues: CASNWDRAYEQYF.

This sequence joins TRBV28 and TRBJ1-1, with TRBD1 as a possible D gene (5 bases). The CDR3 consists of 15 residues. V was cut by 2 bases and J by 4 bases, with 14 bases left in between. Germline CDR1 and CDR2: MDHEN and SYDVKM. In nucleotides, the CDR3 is TGTGCCAGCAGTTTACTCCCCAGGGTGTCCACTGAAGCTTTCTTT. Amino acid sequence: CASSLLPRVSTEAFF.

CDR3 sequence: CASSLSRGGGMSNEQFF. DNA of the CDR3: TGTGCCAGCAGTTTATCCCGGGGAGGGGGCATGTCAAATGAGCAGTTCTTC. V gene TRBV27 combines with J gene TRBJ2-1; tentatively, D is TRBD1 or TRBD2 (7 bases each). This CDR3 region has 17 residues. Between the trimmed V and J ends, which lost 0 bases and 7 bases, there was a span of 19 bases. Germline CDR1 reads MNHEY; CDR2 reads SMNVEV (reference sequence).